Listed here is a single T cell receptor (beta chain). The target of this receptor is not known. The sample holds no much larger clone one base away, and base qualities are not on file. Preparation of the library involved the immunoSEQ multiplex PCR assay. The immuneACCESS repertoire file appears here via TCRdb, limited to in-frame rearrangements. These files lack a portion of the clones; in checked studies, under half of the deficit traces to unresolved V genes, and the cause of the others is not known. This sample gives roughly 26,000 clones in total; approximately 89% of them show up just once. Jointly, the top ten make up 16% of the sample. The germline V gene supplies CDR1 MDHEN and CDR2 SYDVKM. V loses 2 bases, J loses 10 bases, and the germline ends lie 18 bases apart. CDR3 length: 15 amino acids, cysteine to phenylalanine. Only the CDR3 DNA stays, 45 bases, in frame from base 1. The record originates from a study of T cell changes during pregnancy in multiple sclerosis (dated by TCRdb to about 2019). Background on the whole study: The study examined how the T cell repertoire changed over the course of pregnancy in women with multiple sclerosis.

The rearranged segments are TRBV28 and TRBJ2-1; the D gene is possibly TRBD2, with 6 bases matching. Material: CD8+ T cells from peripheral blood mononuclear cells, obtained in the second trimester of pregnancy. The origin of this receptor is a female donor with multiple sclerosis, enrolled in a pregnancy study. Here the CDR3 is given as CASSLGSGNVWEQFF. The DNA sequence follows: TGTGCCAGCAGTTTAGGTAGCGGTAACGTCTGGGAGCAGTTCTTC.